This T cell receptor beta chain was identified in a study of blood T cell repertoires in COVID-19. At the level of the study: The United States, Italy and Spain provided the acute and convalescent COVID-19 samples. Sample material is recorded as cDNA or gDNA derived from T cells, B-cell-depleted T cells, or PBMCs.

Authors' processing steps: Estimated nucleated cell counts came from reference gene primer amplification. Here immunoSEQ multiplex PCR was the method, and the copy in TCRdb shows in-frame clones only, minus some. That table furnishes V, J and clone size, whereas the DNA furnished D and trimming. The repertoire holds around 180,000 clones, with 65% to 90% as singletons. V gave up 3 bases and J gave up 5 bases, with 10 bases separating them. The CDR3 loop spans 14 amino acids. CDR1 and CDR2 from the germline V gene are KGHSH and LQKENI. This chain uses TRBV18 with TRBJ1-4; a possible D gene is TRBD1 (6 bases). This clonotype was obtained from a human donor in a cohort sampled during active COVID-19. The source material was peripheral blood. This CDR3 is CASSPWTENEKLFF. CDR3 coding DNA: TGTGCCAGCTCACCTTGGACAGAGAATGAAAAACTGTTTTTT.